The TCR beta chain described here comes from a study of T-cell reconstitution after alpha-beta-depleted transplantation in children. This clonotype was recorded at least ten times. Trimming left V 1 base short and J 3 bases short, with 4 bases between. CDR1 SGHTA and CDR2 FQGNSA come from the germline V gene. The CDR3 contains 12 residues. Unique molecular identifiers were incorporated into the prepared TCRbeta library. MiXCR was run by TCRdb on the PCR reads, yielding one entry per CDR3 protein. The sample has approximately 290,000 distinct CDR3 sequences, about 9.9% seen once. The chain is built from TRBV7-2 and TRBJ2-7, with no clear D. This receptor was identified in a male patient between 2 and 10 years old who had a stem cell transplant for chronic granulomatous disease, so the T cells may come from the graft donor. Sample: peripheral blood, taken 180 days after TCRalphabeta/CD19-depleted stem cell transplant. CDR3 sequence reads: CASSLDNYEQYF. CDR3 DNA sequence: TGTGCCAGCAGCTTAGACAACTACGAGCAGTACTTC. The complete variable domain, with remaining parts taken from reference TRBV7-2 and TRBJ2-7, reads GAGVSQSPSNKVTEKGKDVELRCDPISGHTALYWYRQSLGQGLEFLIYFQGNSAPDKSGLPSDRFSAERTGGSVSTLTIQRTQQEDSAVYLCASSLDNYEQYFGPGTRLTVT.